One sample yielded the 22 T cell receptor beta chains listed below, sequenced in a study of blood T cell repertoires in COVID-19. TCRdb's table, derived via immunoSEQ multiplex PCR, lists solely in-frame clones and lacks some. Here the sample spans over 75,000 clones, 60% to 85% being singletons. Sequencing used peripheral blood. These receptors were obtained from a man in his forties or fifties who had recovered from COVID-19.

The chain links TRBV2 to TRBJ2-1, with TRBD2 matching over 14 bases. The V gene's germline CDR1 is SNHLY and CDR2 FYNNEI. CDR3 length: 19 residues. Trimming removed 0 bases from V and 9 bases from J; junction bases left unmatched: 13. The CDR3 is CASSEADGTSGGRGVEQFF. CDR3 bases: TGTGCCAGCAGTGAAGCGGACGGGACTAGCGGGGGCCGAGGGGTTGAGCAGTTCTTC. Using reference TRBV2 and TRBJ2-1 for the parts outside the CDR3, the full variable domain is EPEVTQTPSHQVTQMGQEVILRCVPISNHLYFYWYRQILGQKVEFLVSFYNNEISEKSEIFDDQFSVERPDGSNFTLKIRSTKLEDSAMYFCASSEADGTSGGRGVEQFFGPGTRLTVL.

CDR3 in amino acids: CASRDRENEKLFF. DNA for the CDR3: TGTGCCAGCAGGGACAGGGAGAATGAAAAACTGTTTTTT. The V and J genes are TRBV25-1 and TRBJ1-4; 8 nucleotides line up with TRBD1. CDR1 and CDR2 (germline): MGHDK, SYGVNS. V lost 6 bases, J lost 5 bases, and 2 bases stayed unmatched. CDR3 size: 13 residues.

The chain carries TRBV5-5 and TRBJ1-5; tentative D call: TRBD1 (5 bases). The CDR3 consists of 13 residues. Trimming left V 0 bases short and J 12 bases short, with 13 bases between. From germline, CDR1 is SGHKS and CDR2 YYEKEE (reference sequence). DNA for the CDR3: TGTGCCAGCAGCTTGGTTCCAGGGTCGCGCCAGCATTTT. This codes for CASSLVPGSRQHF.

The chain carries TRBV7-3 and TRBJ2-7; TRBD1 is a possible D gene (7 bases). The CDR3 length is 15 residues. Trimming stripped 5 bases from V and 2 bases from J, with 16 bases between. Germline V gene lookup returns CDR1 SGHTA and CDR2 FQGTGA. DNA of the CDR3: TGTGCCAGCAGCCTATCCTGGAGGGGGCCCTACGAGCAGTACTTC. As protein: CASSLSWRGPYEQYF.

The chain uses TRBV6-5 and TRBJ2-5, with 7 bases matching TRBD1. There are 15 residues in the CDR3. CDR1 and CDR2 (germline): MNHEY, SVGAGI. V was pared by 4 bases and J by 4 bases, with 9 bases of the junction left unmatched. The CDR3 here is CASSFPLTGTETQYF. CDR3 DNA sequence: TGTGCCAGCAGTTTCCCTTTGACAGGGACAGAGACCCAGTACTTC.

This rearrangement joins TRBV7-9 to TRBJ1-2; D not certain. Germline V gene data show CDR1 as SEHNR and CDR2 as FQNEAQ (reference sequence). The CDR3 spans 13 residues. V lost 1 base and J lost 4, with 7 bases in between. CDR3 in DNA: TGTGCCAGCAGCTTAGTGACACCCTATGGCTACACCTTC. It specifies CASSLVTPYGYTF.

This clone has only one observation. The chain couples TRBV2 to TRBJ1-2; the D is unclear. Trimming took off 0 bases at V and 2 bases at J, with 13 bases between the two ends. Germline V gene sequence: CDR1 SNHLY, CDR2 FYNNEI. CDR3 length: 16 residues. The CDR3, as DNA: TGTGCCAGCAGTGAAGCTATATGGGCGGGAAACTATGGCTACACCTTC. It specifies CASSEAIWAGNYGYTF.

This clone was seen once. CDR3 residues: CASSEVRLTEAFF. The CDR3 DNA sequence: TGTGCCAGCAGTGAAGTGAGGTTGACTGAAGCTTTCTTT. The chain joins TRBV2 to TRBJ1-1; D is unclear. V gave up 1 base and J gave up 5 bases, with 8 bases separating them. CDR1 and CDR2 from the germline V gene are SNHLY and FYNNEI. This CDR3 is 13 amino acids long.

The V gene is TRBV7-2, the J gene TRBJ1-6, with 7 bases fitting TRBD1. J gave up 8 bases and V 7 bases, and 11 bases lay outside the gene matches. Germline CDR1 is SGHTA and CDR2 is FQGNSA. CDR3 length equals 15 residues. The CDR3 nucleotides are TGTGCCAGCACAGGGACAGCCAGGGATGATTCACCCCTCCACTTT. It yields the protein CASTGTARDDSPLHF.

This chain connects TRBV28 to TRBJ1-2, with TRBD1 matching over 9 bases. Germline loops: CDR1 MDHEN, CDR2 SYDVKM. The trim removed 6 bases at V and 3 bases at J, leaving 8 bases unmatched. This CDR3 comprises 15 residues. This chain's CDR3 is CASRLGQGLDYGYTF. The CDR3, as DNA: TGTGCCAGCAGACTCGGACAGGGGTTAGACTATGGCTACACCTTC.

The chain recombines TRBV19 with TRBJ1-5; D remains unclear. The CDR3 loop spans 15 amino acids. Trimming took 10 bases from V and 0 from J, leaving 16 bases between them. Germline V gene data show CDR1 as LNHDA and CDR2 as SQIVND (reference sequence). The DNA of the CDR3 is TGTGCCACCTCTGGGCCAGCCTTTAGCAATCAGCCCCAGCATTTT. Translated: CATSGPAFSNQPQHF.

The V gene is TRBV11-2, the J gene TRBJ1-6; TRBD1 matches 7 bases. The CDR3 is made up of 16 amino acids. Germline V lookup: CDR1 SGHAT, CDR2 FQNNGV. Germline trimming cut 2 bases from V and 3 bases from J; bases unmatched to any gene: 4. CDR3 coding DNA: TGTGCCAGCAGCTTAAAAGGGGGCCTCTATAATTCACCCCTCCACTTT. Protein: CASSLKGGLYNSPLHF.

J is TRBJ1-5 and V is TRBV27, with D perhaps TRBD1 (5 bases). This CDR3 is 13 amino acids long. Germline V lookup: CDR1 MNHEY, CDR2 SMNVEV (reference sequence). V lost 6 bases, J lost 5 bases, and 11 bases lay in between. The CDR3 bases are TGTGCCAGCAGAAGGGGTTTAGATCAGCCCCAGCATTTT. This codes for CASRRGLDQPQHF.

This clone was counted between two and nine times. J is TRBJ1-1 and V is TRBV10-1; 10 bases are shared with TRBD1. The germline V gene has CDR1 WNHNN and CDR2 SYGVQD (reference sequence). This CDR3 has 18 amino acids. With V trimmed by 6 bases and J by 1 base, 14 bases remained unmatched. The CDR3 region is CASSAGYGQGGRNTEAFF. In nucleotides, the CDR3 is TGCGCCAGCAGCGCCGGTTACGGACAGGGGGGAAGGAACACTGAAGCTTTCTTT.

This sequence joins TRBV6-1 and TRBJ2-3; 8 nucleotides match TRBD1. After removal of 3 bases from V and 1 base from J, the junction contained 3 bases not matched to a gene. The CDR3 totals 15 residues. From germline, CDR1 is MNHNS and CDR2 SASEGT. CDR3 protein: CASSDPTGGTDTQYF. CDR3 sequence (DNA): TGTGCCAGCAGTGACCCGACAGGGGGCACAGATACGCAGTATTTT.

J is TRBJ2-3 and V is TRBV5-4; D may be TRBD2 (5 bases). The germline gives CDR1 SGHNT, CDR2 YYREEE (reference sequence). The CDR3 has 15 residues. Trimming removed 0 bases at V and 3 bases at J, with 11 bases between. Here the CDR3 DNA reads TGTGCCAGCAGCTTGGGTAGGGAGAGGACAGATACGCAGTATTTT. Protein product: CASSLGRERTDTQYF.

This sequence joins TRBV10-3 and TRBJ2-3; TRBD1 aligns across 9 bases. The CDR3 runs 18 residues. The V segment lost 0 bases and the J segment 3 bases; nucleotides outside the gene matches: 10. Germline V gene lookup returns CDR1 ENHRY and CDR2 SYGVKD. CDR3 sequence reads: CAISESLRTGDTTDTQYF. The CDR3 DNA reads as TGTGCCATCAGTGAGTCCCTACGGACAGGGGATACGACAGATACGCAGTATTTT.

This clone was seen just once. The V and J genes are TRBV7-2 and TRBJ2-7, with 10 bases matching TRBD1. This CDR3 contains 15 residues. CDR1 SGHTA and CDR2 FQGNSA come from the germline V gene. V was pared by 5 bases and J by 3 bases, with 7 bases of the junction left unmatched. CDR3 residues: CASSKPGQGSYEQYF. The CDR3 bases are TGTGCCAGCAGCAAACCGGGACAGGGGAGCTACGAGCAGTACTTC.

The rearrangement uses TRBV7-3 and TRBJ1-2; 9 bases align to TRBD1. V dropped 5 bases and J dropped 5; count of bases not matched to a gene: 12. CDR3 length: 16 residues. Germline V gives CDR1 SGHTA, CDR2 FQGTGA. As DNA, the CDR3 is TGTGCCAGCAGCGATACAGGGGGCGGAATAGTTTATGGCTACACCTTC. This encodes CASSDTGGGIVYGYTF.

The chain combines TRBV6-5 with TRBJ1-2, with 8 bases aligning to TRBD1. Trimming at V came to 2 bases and at J to 4 bases, leaving 0 bases not matched to a gene. The germline V gene encodes CDR1 MNHEY and CDR2 SVGAGI. This CDR3 is built from 13 residues. CDR3 sequence reads: CASSYTGGYGYTF. The CDR3 DNA reads TGTGCCAGCAGTTACACAGGGGGCTATGGCTACACCTTC.

This clone was seen a few times. This chain's CDR3 is CASRPSRRGDNSPLHF. CDR3 nucleotide sequence: TGTGCCAGCAGACCTAGCCGTCGGGGTGATAATTCACCCCTCCACTTT. The chain is built from TRBV7-9 and TRBJ1-6, with D unclear. The length of the CDR3 is 16 residues. Germline CDR1 and CDR2: SEHNR and FQNEAQ (reference sequence). Trimming cost V 6 bases and J 5 bases, with 17 bases left between them.

This chain links TRBV6-2 or TRBV6-3 with TRBJ1-2; D ambiguous. In germline, CDR1 is MNHEY, CDR2 SVGEGT. The CDR3 is 15 residues long. The V end lost 2 bases, the J end lost 4 bases, and 14 bases lay between the germline ends. The CDR3 sequence is CASSYTEAGAYGYTF. In DNA form, the CDR3 reads TGTGCCAGCAGTTACACCGAGGCGGGTGCCTATGGCTACACCTTC.